Listed below are T cell receptor beta chains from one sample, sequenced in a study of cytomegalovirus exposure and HLA in healthy donors. Only in-frame clones appear in the TCRdb table, and some are missing; sequencing was by immunoSEQ multiplex PCR. The sample shows approximately 190,000 clones, 80% to 85% of them seen only once. Source material: PBMCs. Receptors were obtained from a woman younger than 30 in good health and CMV-seronegative. Each CDR3 is given with its conserved first and last residue. Each record gives: clone size, V gene, J gene, D gene, CDR3 DNA, CDR3 protein. A D gene is named only where the DNA matches it firmly. Size tells how often a clone was seen (once, few, many) or the class of an expanded clone, and some rows leave it out.

>-|TRBV19|TRBJ2-7|-
TGTGCCAGTACAAGAATTTTCGGGGACAACTCCTACGAGCAGTACTTC
CASTRIFGDNSYEQYF
>-|TRBV5-1|TRBJ1-4|TRBD1
TGCGCCAGCAGCTCGGGACAGGGGAGTGAAAAACTGTTTTTT
CASSSGQGSEKLFF
>-|TRBV4-1|TRBJ2-2|-
TGCGCCAGCAGCCACGGACAGAACACCGGGGAGCTGTTTTTT
CASSHGQNTGELFF
>-|TRBV6-5|TRBJ1-4|-
TGTGCCAGCAGTTACTCGACGTACAGCGAAAAACTGTTTTTT
CASSYSTYSEKLFF
>-|TRBV19|TRBJ2-1|-
TGTGCCAGTAGGGACTACAGGAGCTCCTACAATGAGCAGTTCTTC
CASRDYRSSYNEQFF
>-|TRBV5-4|TRBJ2-7|TRBD1
TGTGCCAGCAGCTCAGGGGGCCACCTCTACGAGCAGTACTTC
CASSSGGHLYEQYF
>-|TRBV12-5|TRBJ1-6|-
TGTGCTAGTGGTGCACAGTATAATTCACCCCTCCACTTT
CASGAQYNSPLHF
>-|TRBV6-5|TRBJ2-7|TRBD1
TGTGCCAGCAGCACCGGGACAGGGAGGGACGAGCAGTACTTC
CASSTGTGRDEQYF
>-|TRBV4-1|TRBJ2-7|-
TGCGCCAGCAGCCCCAGCGGAACCTACGAGCAGTACTTC
CASSPSGTYEQYF
>once|TRBV10-3|TRBJ1-3|TRBD1
TGTGCCATCAAAGGGATTTTACAGGGGGTTGGAAACACCATATATTTT
CAIKGILQGVGNTIYF
>-|TRBV6-5|TRBJ2-7|TRBD2
TGTGCCAGCAGTTACTCGGGGACTAGCGGGAGCTACGAGCAGTACTTC
CASSYSGTSGSYEQYF
>-|TRBV2|TRBJ2-3|TRBD1
TGTGCCAGCAGTGGACAGGGGATGACAGATACGCAGTATTTT
CASSGQGMTDTQYF
>-|TRBV27|TRBJ2-7|-
TGTGCCAGCAGTTTCGACAGCAGCTACGAGCAGTACTTC
CASSFDSSYEQYF
>once|TRBV6-1|TRBJ2-3|TRBD2
TGTGCCAGCAGTGAAATCATAGCGGGAGCGGGCACAGATACGCAGTATTTT
CASSEIIAGAGTDTQYF
>-|TRBV5-1|TRBJ1-1|-
TGCGCCAGCAGCTTTGAGACAGGCCAAACTGAAGCTTTCTTT
CASSFETGQTEAFF
>-|TRBV7-2|TRBJ2-3|-
TGTGCCAGCAGCTCCCCCGGGAGACGCACAGATACGCAGTATTTT
CASSSPGRRTDTQYF
>-|TRBV11-2|TRBJ1-1|-
TGTGCCAGCAGCTTCCCAGGCTCCGAAGCTTTCTTT
CASSFPGSEAFF
>-|TRBV19|TRBJ1-1|-
TGTGCCAGTAGTACAGGTGATCTTATGAACACTGAAGCTTTCTTT
CASSTGDLMNTEAFF
>-|TRBV29-1|TRBJ1-2|TRBD1
TGCAGCGTTGACCCAGCTCAGGGGGCTCGTGGCTACACCTTC
CSVDPAQGARGYTF
>-|TRBV6-5|TRBJ1-5|TRBD1
TGTGCCAGCAGTAAACAGGGGGCAAGCAATCAGCCCCAGCATTTT
CASSKQGASNQPQHF